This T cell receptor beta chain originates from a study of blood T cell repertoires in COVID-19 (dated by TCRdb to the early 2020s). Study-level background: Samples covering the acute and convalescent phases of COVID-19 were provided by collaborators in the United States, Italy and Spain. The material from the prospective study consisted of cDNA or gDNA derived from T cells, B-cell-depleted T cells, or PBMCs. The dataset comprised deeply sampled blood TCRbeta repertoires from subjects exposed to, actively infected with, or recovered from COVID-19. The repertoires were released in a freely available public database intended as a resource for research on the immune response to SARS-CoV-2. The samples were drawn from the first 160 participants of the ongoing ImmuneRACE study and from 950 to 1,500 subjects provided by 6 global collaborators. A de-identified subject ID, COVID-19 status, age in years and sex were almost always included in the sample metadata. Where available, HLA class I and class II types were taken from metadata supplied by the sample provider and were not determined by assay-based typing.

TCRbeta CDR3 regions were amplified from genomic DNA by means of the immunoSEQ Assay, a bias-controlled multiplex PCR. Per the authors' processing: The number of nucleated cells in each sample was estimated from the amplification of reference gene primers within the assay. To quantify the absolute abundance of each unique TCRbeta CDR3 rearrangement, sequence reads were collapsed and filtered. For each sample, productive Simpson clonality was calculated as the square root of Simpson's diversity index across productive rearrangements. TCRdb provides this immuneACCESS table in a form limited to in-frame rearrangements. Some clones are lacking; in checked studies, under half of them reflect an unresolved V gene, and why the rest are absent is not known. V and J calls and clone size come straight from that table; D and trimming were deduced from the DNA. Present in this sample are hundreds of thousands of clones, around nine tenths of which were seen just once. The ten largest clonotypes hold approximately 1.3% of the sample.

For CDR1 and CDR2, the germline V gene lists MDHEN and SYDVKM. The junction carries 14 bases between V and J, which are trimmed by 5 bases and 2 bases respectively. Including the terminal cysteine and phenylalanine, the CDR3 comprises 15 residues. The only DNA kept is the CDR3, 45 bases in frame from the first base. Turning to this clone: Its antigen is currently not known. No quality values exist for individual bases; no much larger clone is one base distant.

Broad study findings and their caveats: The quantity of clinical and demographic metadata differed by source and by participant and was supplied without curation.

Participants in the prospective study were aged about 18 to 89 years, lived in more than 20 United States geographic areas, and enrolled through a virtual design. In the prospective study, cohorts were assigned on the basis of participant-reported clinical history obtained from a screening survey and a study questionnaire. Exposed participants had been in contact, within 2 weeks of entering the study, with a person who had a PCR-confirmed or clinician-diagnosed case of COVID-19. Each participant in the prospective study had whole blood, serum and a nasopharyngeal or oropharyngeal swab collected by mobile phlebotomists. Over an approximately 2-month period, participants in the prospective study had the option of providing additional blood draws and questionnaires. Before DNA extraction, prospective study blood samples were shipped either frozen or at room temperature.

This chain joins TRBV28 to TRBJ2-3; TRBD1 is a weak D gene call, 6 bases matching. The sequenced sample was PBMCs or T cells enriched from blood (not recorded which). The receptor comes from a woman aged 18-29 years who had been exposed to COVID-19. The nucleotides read TGTGCCAGCAGTATGCCCCGGGACATCACAGATACGCAGTATTTT. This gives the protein CASSMPRDITDTQYF.